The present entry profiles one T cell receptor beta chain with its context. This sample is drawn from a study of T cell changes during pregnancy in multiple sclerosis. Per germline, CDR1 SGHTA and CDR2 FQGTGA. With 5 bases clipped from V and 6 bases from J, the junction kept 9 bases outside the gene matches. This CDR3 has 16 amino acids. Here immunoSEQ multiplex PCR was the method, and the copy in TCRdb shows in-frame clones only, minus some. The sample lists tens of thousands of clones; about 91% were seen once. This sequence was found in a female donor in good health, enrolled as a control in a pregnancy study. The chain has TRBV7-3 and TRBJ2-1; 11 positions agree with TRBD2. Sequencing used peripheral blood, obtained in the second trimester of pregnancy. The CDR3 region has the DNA TGTGCCAGCAGCCCAGTAATAGCGGGAGGGCCCAATGAGCAGTTCTTC. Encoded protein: CASSPVIAGGPNEQFF.